The 9 T cell receptor beta chains given below trace back to one sample, sequenced in a study of regulatory T cells in long-lasting Graves disease. HTBI primers from iRepertoire and Arm-PCR of CDR3 regions yielded the TCR beta libraries. One entry per CDR3 protein results from TCRdb running MiXCR on the multiplex PCR reads. The data contain some 460,000 distinct CDR3 sequences, around 15% of them seen just once; the ten biggest clones take up 9% to 15%. Time point meaning: newly diagnosed GD, antithyroid drugs for less than 3 months. Preparation of the TCR library used RNA extracted from PBMCs. The same specimen was also included in a second study, on T cells in Graves' hyperthyroidism and ophthalmopathy.

The sequencing used peripheral blood mononuclear cells (PBMCs), collected at new diagnosis, from a patient treated with antithyroid drugs. The source is a man aged 35-49 years with Graves disease.

This clonotype was picked up many times. This chain uses TRBV29-1 with TRBJ2-1; 11 positions agree with TRBD1. V gave up 7 bases and J gave up 1 base; unmatched junction bases: 3. The germline V gene encodes CDR1 SQVTM and CDR2 ANQGSEA. This CDR3 contains 14 residues. The CDR3 DNA is TGCAGCGGGACAGGGGGCCAGTCCTACAATGAGCAGTTCTTC. Amino acids: CSGTGGQSYNEQFF.

The table lists this clonotype with many counts. The chain links TRBV7-6 to TRBJ2-7; 10 bases are shared with TRBD2. The germline V gene encodes CDR1 SGHVS and CDR2 FNYEAQ. There are 15 residues in the CDR3. The J segment lost 2 bases and the V segment lost 6 bases, leaving 7 bases of the junction unmatched. CDR3: CASSPWTSGAYEQYF. CDR3 nucleotides: TGTGCCAGCAGTCCCTGGACTAGCGGAGCCTACGAGCAGTACTTC.

The table lists this clonotype with a few counts. The V and J genes are TRBV4-2 and TRBJ2-7; the D gene is possibly TRBD1 (6 bases). CDR1 and CDR2 (germline): LGHNA, YNFKEQ. Deletions cut 0 bases from V and 4 bases from J, with 13 bases between. The CDR3 length is 15 residues. The CDR3 coding sequence is TGTGCCAGCAGCCAAGATTGGACAGAAAGTTACGAGCAGTACTTC. Translation: CASSQDWTESYEQYF.

This chain joins TRBV29-1 and TRBJ2-2; D is undetermined. Germline lookup yields CDR1 SQVTM and CDR2 ANQGSEA. The CDR3 has 13 residues. The CDR3 region is CSAHQMYSGELFF. In DNA, the CDR3 is TGCAGTGCCCACCAAATGTACTCCGGGGAGCTGTTTTTT.

This clonotype was counted at least ten times. The chain carries TRBV6-2 or TRBV6-3 and TRBJ2-1; 7 bases fit TRBD2. CDR3 length equals 16 residues. Germline-derived CDR1 and CDR2 are MNHEY and SVGEGT. V was clipped by 0 bases and J by 7 bases; unmatched bases: 9. CDR3 loop: CASSYSSTGGRNEQFF. DNA of the CDR3: TGTGCCAGCAGTTACTCGAGTACGGGAGGAAGGAATGAGCAGTTCTTC.

This clonotype was seen repeatedly, ten times or more. The V gene is TRBV7-3, the J gene TRBJ2-1; 11 nucleotides line up with TRBD2. After removal of 10 bases from V and 11 bases from J, the junction contained 19 bases not matched to a gene. CDR1 is SGHTA, CDR2 FQGTGA, per germline. CDR3 length: 16 residues. The CDR3 nucleotides are TGTGCCACCTCCTTGACAGGGACTAGCGGTGTAATTCAGCAGTTCTTC. This translates into CATSLTGTSGVIQQFF.

This clonotype has a handful of counts. The chain is built from TRBV14 and TRBJ2-7, with D hard to call. Germline CDR1 and CDR2: SGHDN and FVKESK. Trimming left V 2 bases short and J 2 bases short, with 7 bases between. The CDR3 contains 13 residues. The CDR3 is CASSQRRAYEQYF. CDR3 sequence (DNA): TGTGCCAGCAGCCAAAGACGGGCCTACGAGCAGTACTTC.

This clonotype has at least ten counts. V is TRBV11-3 and J is TRBJ2-1; D call uncertain. V was trimmed by 1 base and J by 0 bases, leaving 13 bases between them. Germline CDR1 reads SGHNT; CDR2 reads YENEEA. CDR3 size: 17 residues. The CDR3 is CASSLGTRDPSYNEQFF. Here the CDR3 DNA reads TGTGCCAGCAGCTTAGGTACCCGAGATCCCTCCTACAATGAGCAGTTCTTC.

This chain joins TRBV2 and TRBJ2-2; TRBD2 matches 8 bases. The germline V gene encodes CDR1 SNHLY and CDR2 FYNNEI. The trim removed 4 bases at V and 5 bases at J, leaving 6 bases unmatched. The CDR3 totals 15 residues. DNA for the CDR3: TGTGCCAGCAGTGCGGGAGGGCCACAAACCGGGGAGCTGTTTTTT. Translated, it gives CASSAGGPQTGELFF.